This TCR beta chain was recovered during a study of Ad26.COV2.S vaccination and SARS-CoV-2 variants. Study-level information: By the intramuscular route, Ad26.COV2.S was given once, or twice 56 days apart. Study-wide results and limits: People given the vaccine had a wider spike-specific TCR breadth than placebo recipients did.

On this clone: Its target is unknown.

Specified treatment: over 15 received Ad26.COV2.S at low or high dose, single or two shots; about five received placebo; per-sample allocation not given. The samples were gathered on day 63 after the first injection of vaccine or placebo. This person who donated was an adult of 18-55 years in Boston. Generated by immunoSEQ multiplex PCR, the TCRdb table keeps only in-frame clones and is missing some. The sample has around 450,000 clones; 90% are singletons. Trimming at V came to 6 bases and at J to 2 bases, leaving 7 bases not matched to a gene. Per germline, CDR1 MNHEY and CDR2 SVGEGT. The CDR3 is 15 residues long.

The TCR originated in a person aged 18 to 59 who received the Ad26.COV2.S COVID-19 vaccine or a placebo. Sequenced material: peripheral blood, taken in a trial of Ad26.COV2.S vaccine versus placebo. The chain carries TRBV6-2 or TRBV6-3 and TRBJ1-3; TRBD1 agrees at 7 bases. In DNA, the CDR3 is TGTGCCAGCAGCAGGGGGGCTTCAACTGGAAACACCATATATTTT. It specifies CASSRGASTGNTIYF.